Included here is one TCR beta chain sequence, with context. Its cognate antigen has yet to be identified. No much larger clonotype is one base removed from it; base qualities were not supplied. CDR1 and CDR2, per the germline V gene, are MNHEY and SVGAGI. The CDR3 covers 14 residues, taking in both the cysteine and the phenylalanine. Only the CDR3 part of the read is kept: 42 bases, read in frame from the first base. Trimming costs V 10 bases and J 2 bases, and their ends lie 17 bases apart. This sample was included in a study of control samples from healthy donors and cancer patients (TCRdb year 2020). Library construction relied on the immunoSEQ multiplex PCR assay. In TCRdb, the immuneACCESS table is reduced to in-frame sequences with V and J assigned. These tables do not hold every clone; where another copy was compared, an unresolved V gene accounts for under half, and the others remain unexplained. Present in this sample are about 110,000 clones, around 89% of which were seen just once. Of the sample, around 4% falls within the top ten clones.

The TCR comes from an older woman with lung cancer. Material for sequencing was PBMCs. The V and J genes are TRBV6-5 and TRBJ1-2; the D gene is perhaps TRBD1, from 6 matching bases. DNA sequence: TGTGCCATCTGGGGGCAGGGCTTAAACTATGGCTACACCTTC. Protein translation: CAIWGQGLNYGYTF.